This record looks at one TCR beta chain sequence and its context. Antigen specificity is unknown. Different DNA sequences within this sample yield the same CDR3. This specimen comes from a study of cytomegalovirus exposure and HLA in healthy donors. Study outcomes and limitations: Analyses of presence and absence presupposed an approximately uniform sequencing depth across donors.

Primers: 60 Vbeta forward and 13 Jbeta reverse. Measured with immunoSEQ multiplex PCR; TCRdb has only the in-frame clones, and not every one. This sample contains roughly 120,000 clones. Material for sequencing was PBMCs. The clonotype originates from a man aged 18 to 35 in good health and CMV-seronegative.

Here the CDR3 DNA reads TGCGCCAGCAGCTTGGGTCAGGGGGCTTACGAGCAGTACTTC. It encodes CASSLGQGAYEQYF. V usage is TRBV5-1 and J usage is TRBJ2-7; TRBD1 agrees at 8 bases. The CDR3 consists of 14 residues. Looked up from germline, CDR1 is SGHRS and CDR2 is YFSETQ. Trimming took 0 bases from V and 4 from J; bases not matched to a gene: 3.